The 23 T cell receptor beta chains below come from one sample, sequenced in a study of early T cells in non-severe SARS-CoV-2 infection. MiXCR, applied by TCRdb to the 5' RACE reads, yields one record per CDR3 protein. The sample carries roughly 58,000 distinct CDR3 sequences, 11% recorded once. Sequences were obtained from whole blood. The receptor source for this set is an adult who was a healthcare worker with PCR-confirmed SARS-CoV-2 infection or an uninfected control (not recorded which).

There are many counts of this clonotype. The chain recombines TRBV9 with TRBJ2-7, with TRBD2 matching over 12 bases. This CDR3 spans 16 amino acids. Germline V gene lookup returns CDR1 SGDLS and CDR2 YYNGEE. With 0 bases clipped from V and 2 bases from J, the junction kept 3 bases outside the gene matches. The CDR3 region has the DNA TGTGCCAGCAGCGTAGGGACTAGCGGGGCCACCTACGAGCAGTACTTC. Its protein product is CASSVGTSGATYEQYF. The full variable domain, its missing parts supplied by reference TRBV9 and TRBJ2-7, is DSGVTQTPKHLITATGQRVTLRCSPRSGDLSVYWYQQSLDQGLQFLIQYYNGEERAKGNILERFSAQQFPDLHSELNLSSLELGDSALYFCASSVGTSGATYEQYFGPGTRLTVT.

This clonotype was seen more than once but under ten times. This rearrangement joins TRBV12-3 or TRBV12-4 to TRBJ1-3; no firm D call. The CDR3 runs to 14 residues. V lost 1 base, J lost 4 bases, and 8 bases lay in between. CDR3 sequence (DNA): TGTGCCAGCAGTTTAGGGTATCGAGGAAACACCATATATTTT. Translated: CASSLGYRGNTIYF.

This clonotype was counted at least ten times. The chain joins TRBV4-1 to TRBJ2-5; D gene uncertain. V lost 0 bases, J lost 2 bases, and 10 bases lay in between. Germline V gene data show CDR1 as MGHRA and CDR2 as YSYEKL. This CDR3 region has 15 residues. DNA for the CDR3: TGCGCCAGCAGCCAAGACAAGGGTCGACAAGAGACCCAGTACTTC. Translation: CASSQDKGRQETQYF.

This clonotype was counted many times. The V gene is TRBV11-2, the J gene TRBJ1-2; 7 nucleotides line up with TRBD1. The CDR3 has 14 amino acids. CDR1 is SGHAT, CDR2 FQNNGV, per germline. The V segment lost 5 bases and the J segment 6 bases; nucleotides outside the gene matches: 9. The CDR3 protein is CASSLQTGYNGYTF. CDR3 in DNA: TGTGCCAGCAGCCTCCAGACAGGGTATAATGGCTACACCTTC. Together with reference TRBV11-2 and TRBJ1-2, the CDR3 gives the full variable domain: EAGVAQSPRYKIIEKRQSVAFWCNPISGHATLYWYQQILGQGPKLLIQFQNNGVVDDSQLPKDRFSAERLKGVDSTLKIQPAKLEDSAVYLCASSLQTGYNGYTFGSGTRLTVV.

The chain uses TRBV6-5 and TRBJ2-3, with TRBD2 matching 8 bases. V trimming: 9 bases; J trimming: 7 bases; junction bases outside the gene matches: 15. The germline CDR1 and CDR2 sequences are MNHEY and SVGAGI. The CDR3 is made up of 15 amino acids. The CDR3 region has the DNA TGTGCCAGTAGCGTTTTAGGACTAGCCGTCAATACGCAGTATTTT. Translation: CASSVLGLAVNTQYF.

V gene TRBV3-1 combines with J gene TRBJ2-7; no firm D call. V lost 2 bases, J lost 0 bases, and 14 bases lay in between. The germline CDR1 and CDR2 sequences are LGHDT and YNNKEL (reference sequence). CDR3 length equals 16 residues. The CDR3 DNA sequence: TGTGCCAGCAGCCAACTTAATCGAGTGAGCTCCTACGAGCAGTACTTC. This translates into CASSQLNRVSSYEQYF.

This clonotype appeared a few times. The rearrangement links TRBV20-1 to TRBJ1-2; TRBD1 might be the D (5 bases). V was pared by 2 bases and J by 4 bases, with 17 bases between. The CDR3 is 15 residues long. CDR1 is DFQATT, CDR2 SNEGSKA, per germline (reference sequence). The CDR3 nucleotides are TGCAGTGCTAGACCCCCCATAGGGGCAACCTATGGCTACACCTTC. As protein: CSARPPIGATYGYTF.

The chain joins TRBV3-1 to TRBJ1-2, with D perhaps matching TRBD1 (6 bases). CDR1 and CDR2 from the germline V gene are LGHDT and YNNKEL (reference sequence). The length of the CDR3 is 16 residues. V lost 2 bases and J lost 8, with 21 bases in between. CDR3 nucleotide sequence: TGTGCCAGCAGCCAACCAGGGGAGAGGGTTGGTGAAGGCTACACCTTC. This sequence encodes CASSQPGERVGEGYTF.

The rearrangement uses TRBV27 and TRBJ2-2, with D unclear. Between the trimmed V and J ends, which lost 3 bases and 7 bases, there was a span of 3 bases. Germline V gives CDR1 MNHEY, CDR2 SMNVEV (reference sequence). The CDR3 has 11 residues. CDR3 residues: CASSFYGELFF. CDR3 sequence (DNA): TGTGCCAGCAGTTTCTACGGGGAGCTGTTTTTT.

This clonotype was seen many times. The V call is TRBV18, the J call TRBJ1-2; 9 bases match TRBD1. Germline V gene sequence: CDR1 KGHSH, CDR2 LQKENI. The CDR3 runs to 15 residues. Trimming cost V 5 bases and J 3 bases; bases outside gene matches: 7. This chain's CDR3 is CASSSRTGVDYGYTF. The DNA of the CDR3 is TGTGCCAGCTCATCCCGGACAGGGGTCGACTATGGCTACACCTTC. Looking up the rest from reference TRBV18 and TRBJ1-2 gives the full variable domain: NAGVMQNPRHLVRRRGQEARLRCSPMKGHSHVYWYRQLPEEGLKFMVYLQKENIIDESGMPKERFSAEFPKEGPSILRIQQVVRGDSAAYFCASSSRTGVDYGYTFGSGTRLTVV.

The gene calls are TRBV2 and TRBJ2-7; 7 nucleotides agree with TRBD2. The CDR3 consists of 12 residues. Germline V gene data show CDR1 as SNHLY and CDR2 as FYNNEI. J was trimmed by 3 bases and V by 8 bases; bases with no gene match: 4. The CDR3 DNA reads TGTGCCAGCGCAGCGGGGAACTACGAGCAGTACTTC. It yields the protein CASAAGNYEQYF.

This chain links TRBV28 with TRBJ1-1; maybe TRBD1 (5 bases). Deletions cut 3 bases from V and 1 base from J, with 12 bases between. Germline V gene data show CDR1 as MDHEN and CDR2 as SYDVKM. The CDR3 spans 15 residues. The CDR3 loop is CASSFSLGGNTEAFF. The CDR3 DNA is TGTGCCAGCAGTTTCTCGTTGGGGGGGAACACTGAAGCTTTCTTT.

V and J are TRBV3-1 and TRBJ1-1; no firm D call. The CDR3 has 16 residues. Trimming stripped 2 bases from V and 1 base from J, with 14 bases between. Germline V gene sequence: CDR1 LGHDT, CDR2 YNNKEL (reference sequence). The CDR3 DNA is TGTGCCAGCAGCCAAATCCCGGGGAGTTGGAACACTGAAGCTTTCTTT. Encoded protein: CASSQIPGSWNTEAFF.

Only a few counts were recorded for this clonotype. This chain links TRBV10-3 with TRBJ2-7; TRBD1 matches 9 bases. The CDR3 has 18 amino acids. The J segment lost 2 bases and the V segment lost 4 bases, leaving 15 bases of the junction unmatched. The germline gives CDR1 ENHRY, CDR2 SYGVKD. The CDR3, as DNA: TGTGCCATCAGTGCTGGGACAGGGAAAACCCCCCCCACCTACGAGCAGTACTTC. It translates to CAISAGTGKTPPTYEQYF.

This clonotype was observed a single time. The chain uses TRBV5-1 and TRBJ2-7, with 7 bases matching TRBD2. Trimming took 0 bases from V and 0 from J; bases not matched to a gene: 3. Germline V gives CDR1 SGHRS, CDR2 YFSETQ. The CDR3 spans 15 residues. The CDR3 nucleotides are TGCGCCAGCAGCTTGGCACTAGCGTACTCCTACGAGCAGTACTTC. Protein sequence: CASSLALAYSYEQYF.

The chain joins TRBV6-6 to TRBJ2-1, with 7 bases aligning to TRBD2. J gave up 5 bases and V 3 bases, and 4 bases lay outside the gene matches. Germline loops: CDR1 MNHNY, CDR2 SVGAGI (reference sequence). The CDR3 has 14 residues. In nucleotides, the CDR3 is TGTGCCAGCAGTTATCAAGCGGGGAACAATGAGCAGTTCTTC. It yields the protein CASSYQAGNNEQFF.

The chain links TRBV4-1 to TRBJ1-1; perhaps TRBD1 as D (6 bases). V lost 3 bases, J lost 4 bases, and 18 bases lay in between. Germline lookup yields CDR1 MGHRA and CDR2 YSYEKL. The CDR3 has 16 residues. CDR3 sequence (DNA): TGCGCCAGCAGCCATCGCGGATCTCAGGGGAGCACTGAAGCTTTCTTT. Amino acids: CASSHRGSQGSTEAFF.

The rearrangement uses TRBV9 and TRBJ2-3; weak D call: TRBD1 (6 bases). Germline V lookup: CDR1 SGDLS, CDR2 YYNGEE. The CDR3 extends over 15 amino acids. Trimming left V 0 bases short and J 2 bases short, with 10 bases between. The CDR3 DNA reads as TGTGCCAGCAGCGTAGCAGGGGCTAACACAGATACGCAGTATTTT. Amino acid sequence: CASSVAGANTDTQYF.

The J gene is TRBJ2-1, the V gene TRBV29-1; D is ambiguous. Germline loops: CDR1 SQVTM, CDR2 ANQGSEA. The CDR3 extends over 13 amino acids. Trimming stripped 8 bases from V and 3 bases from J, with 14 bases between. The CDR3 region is CSPVLANYNEQFF. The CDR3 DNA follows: TGCAGCCCCGTCCTGGCAAACTACAATGAGCAGTTCTTC.

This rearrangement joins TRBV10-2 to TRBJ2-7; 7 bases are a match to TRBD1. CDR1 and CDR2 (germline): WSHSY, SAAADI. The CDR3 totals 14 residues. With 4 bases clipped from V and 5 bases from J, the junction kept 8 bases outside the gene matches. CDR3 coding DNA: TGCGCCAGCAGTGTGTCAGGGGGAAGGAACGAGCAGTACTTC. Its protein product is CASSVSGGRNEQYF.

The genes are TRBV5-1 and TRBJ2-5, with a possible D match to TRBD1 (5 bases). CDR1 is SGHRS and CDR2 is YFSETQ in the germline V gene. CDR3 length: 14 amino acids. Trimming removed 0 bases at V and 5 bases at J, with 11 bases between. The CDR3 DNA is TGCGCCAGCAGCTTGGGGGCAGGGATGGAGACCCAGTACTTC. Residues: CASSLGAGMETQYF.

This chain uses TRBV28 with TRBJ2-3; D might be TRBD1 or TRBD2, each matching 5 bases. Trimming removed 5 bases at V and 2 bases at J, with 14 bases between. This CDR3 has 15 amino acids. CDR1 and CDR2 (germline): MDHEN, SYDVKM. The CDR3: CASSHGTGITDTQYF. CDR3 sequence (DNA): TGTGCCAGCAGTCATGGGACGGGTATCACAGATACGCAGTATTTT.

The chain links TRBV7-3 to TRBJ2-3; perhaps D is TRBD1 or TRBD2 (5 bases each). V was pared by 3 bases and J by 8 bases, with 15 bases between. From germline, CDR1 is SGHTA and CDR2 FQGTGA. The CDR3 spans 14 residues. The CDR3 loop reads CASSLTAPGVTQYF. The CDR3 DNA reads TGTGCCAGCAGCTTGACAGCTCCCGGGGTTACGCAGTATTTT.